This T cell receptor (beta chain) appears in the sequencing data of a study of response to subunit inactivated influenza vaccine. Regarding the study as a whole: Each seasonal flu vaccination may recruit only limited new T cells, authors suggested.

The table lists this clonotype with a few counts. As yet, its antigen is unknown. TCRdb recomputed calls from the RT-PCR reads with MiXCR, one row per CDR3 protein. The table shows under 800,000 distinct CDR3 sequences, with approximately 15% occurring only once. Trimming took off 0 bases at V and 0 bases at J, with 12 bases between the two ends. CDR1 MNHEY and CDR2 SVGEGT come from the germline V gene. This CDR3 comprises 18 residues. This receptor was identified in a man aged 50 or older who received an inactivated influenza vaccine. Sequencing used PBMCs from blood, obtained around 15 days before vaccination. The rearrangement uses TRBV6-2 or TRBV6-3 and TRBJ1-6, with D perhaps TRBD1 (5 bases). CDR3 nucleotides: TGTGCCAGCAGTTACTCGGGGCAGGAGAGCTCCTATAATTCACCCCTCCACTTT. This translates into CASSYSGQESSYNSPLHF.